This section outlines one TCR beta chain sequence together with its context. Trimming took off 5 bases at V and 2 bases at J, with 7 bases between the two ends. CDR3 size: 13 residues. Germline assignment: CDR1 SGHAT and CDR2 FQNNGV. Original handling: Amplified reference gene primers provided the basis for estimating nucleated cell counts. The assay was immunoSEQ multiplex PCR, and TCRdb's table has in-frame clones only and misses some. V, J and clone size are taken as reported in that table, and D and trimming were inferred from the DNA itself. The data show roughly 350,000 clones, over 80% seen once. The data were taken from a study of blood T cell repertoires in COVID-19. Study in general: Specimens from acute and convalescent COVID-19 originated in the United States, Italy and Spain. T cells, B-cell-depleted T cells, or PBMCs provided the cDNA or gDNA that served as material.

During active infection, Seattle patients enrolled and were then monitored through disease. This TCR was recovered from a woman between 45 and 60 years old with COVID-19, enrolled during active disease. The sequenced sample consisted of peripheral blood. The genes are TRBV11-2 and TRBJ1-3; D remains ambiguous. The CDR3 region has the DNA TGTGCCAGCAGCGGGCACCCTGGAAACACCATATATTTT. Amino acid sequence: CASSGHPGNTIYF.